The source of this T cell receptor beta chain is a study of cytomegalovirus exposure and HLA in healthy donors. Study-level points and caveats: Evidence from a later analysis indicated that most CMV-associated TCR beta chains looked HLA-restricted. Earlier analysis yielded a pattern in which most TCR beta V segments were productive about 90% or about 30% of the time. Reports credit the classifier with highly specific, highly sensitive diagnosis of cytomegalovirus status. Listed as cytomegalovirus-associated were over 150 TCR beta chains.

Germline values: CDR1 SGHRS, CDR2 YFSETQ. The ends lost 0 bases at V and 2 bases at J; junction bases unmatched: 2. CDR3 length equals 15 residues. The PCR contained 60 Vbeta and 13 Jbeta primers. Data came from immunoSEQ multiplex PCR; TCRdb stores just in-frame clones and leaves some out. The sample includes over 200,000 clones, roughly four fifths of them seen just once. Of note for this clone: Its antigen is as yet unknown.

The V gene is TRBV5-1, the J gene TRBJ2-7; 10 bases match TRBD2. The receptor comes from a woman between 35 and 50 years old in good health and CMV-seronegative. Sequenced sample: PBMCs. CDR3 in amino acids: CASSLGSGGAYEQYF. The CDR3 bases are TGCGCCAGCAGCTTGGGGAGCGGGGGGGCCTACGAGCAGTACTTC.